This T cell receptor (beta chain) was sequenced in a study of CD8+CD57+ T cells in acquired aplastic anemia. Study overall: Quantities of DNA derived from sorted CD4+ and CD8+ cells averaged 3.2 ug. Healthy donors yielded around 10 million CD4+ cell reads on average.

The CDR3 totals 16 residues. J gave up 0 bases and V 5 bases, and 8 bases lay outside the gene matches. TCR beta VDJ and CDR3 profiles were obtained from a genomic DNA template. TCRdb redid the calling of the reads with MiXCR, one entry per CDR3 protein. There are 190,000 or so distinct CDR3 sequences in the sample; 60% to 65% occur only once, and 25% to 30% lies in the top ten. The V call is TRBV12-3 or TRBV12-4, the J call TRBJ2-3, with 7 bases identical to TRBD2. Sample: sorted CD4+, CD8+, or CD8+CD57+ T cells (not recorded which) from PBMCs. This clonotype was obtained from a human donor in good health. The CDR3, as DNA: TGTGCCAGCAGTACCTCCGGGAGGACCAGCACAGATACGCAGTATTTT. The encoded protein is CASSTSGRTSTDTQYF.